These T cell receptor beta chains were read from a single sample in a study of cytomegalovirus exposure and HLA in healthy donors. TCRdb keeps only in-frame clones here, not all; method: immunoSEQ multiplex PCR. The sample lists 150,000 to 200,000 clones, approximately 80% occurring once. What was sequenced was PBMCs. Receptors originate from a woman aged 25 to 39 in good health and CMV-seropositive. CDR3s include the opening cysteine and the closing phenylalanine or tryptophan. The order of the fields is CDR3 DNA, CDR3 protein, V gene, clone size, J gene, D gene. D genes are given only for firm matches. Size is omitted from some rows. Given values are once, few, many or a class for expanded clones.

cdr3_nt: TGTGCCATCAGTGAGTCATGGAGCAACAATGAGCAGTTCTTC; cdr3_aa: CAISESWSNNEQFF; v_call: TRBV10-3; clone_size: NA; j_call: TRBJ2-1; d_call: NA
cdr3_nt: TGTGCCAGCAGTTTTAGCCGGGACAGCGGAAACATTCAGTACTTC; cdr3_aa: CASSFSRDSGNIQYF; v_call: TRBV6-1; clone_size: few; j_call: TRBJ2-4; d_call: TRBD1
cdr3_nt: TGCGCCAGCAGCTTGTCGAGCGCTTTGAACACTGAAGCTTTCTTT; cdr3_aa: CASSLSSALNTEAFF; v_call: TRBV5-1; clone_size: NA; j_call: TRBJ1-1; d_call: NA
cdr3_nt: TGTGCCAGCAGCCCGGACACCGGGGAGCTGTTTTTT; cdr3_aa: CASSPDTGELFF; v_call: TRBV11-2; clone_size: once; j_call: TRBJ2-2; d_call: NA
cdr3_nt: TGTGCCAGCAGTTGGGACAGGGATCAGCCCCAGCATTTT; cdr3_aa: CASSWDRDQPQHF; v_call: TRBV6-1; clone_size: NA; j_call: TRBJ1-5; d_call: TRBD1
cdr3_nt: TGTGCCAGCTCCCGGACAGGGGGAATCTACAATGAGCAGTTCTTC; cdr3_aa: CASSRTGGIYNEQFF; v_call: TRBV2; clone_size: NA; j_call: TRBJ2-1; d_call: TRBD1
cdr3_nt: TGTGCCAGCAGTGAGGGGCGAGCAGGCTGGGTCTACGAGCAGTACTTC; cdr3_aa: CASSEGRAGWVYEQYF; v_call: TRBV2; clone_size: NA; j_call: TRBJ2-7; d_call: NA
cdr3_nt: TGTGCCAGCAGCTCGGGACTAGCGGTCTACGAGCAGTACTTC; cdr3_aa: CASSSGLAVYEQYF; v_call: TRBV11-2; clone_size: NA; j_call: TRBJ2-7; d_call: TRBD2
cdr3_nt: TGCGCCAGCAGCCAAGTCCTAGCGGGGGGGCGGTTCGAGCAGTACTTC; cdr3_aa: CASSQVLAGGRFEQYF; v_call: TRBV4-3; clone_size: NA; j_call: TRBJ2-7; d_call: TRBD2
cdr3_nt: TGTGCCAGCAGCGCCCCTCACAGGGGTGGGGCCAACGTCCTGACTTTC; cdr3_aa: CASSAPHRGGANVLTF; v_call: TRBV11-1; clone_size: once; j_call: TRBJ2-6; d_call: TRBD1
cdr3_nt: TGTGCCAGCAGCTTAGCGGTTTGGGCGGGAGGCCGGGGAGAGACCCAGTACTTC; cdr3_aa: CASSLAVWAGGRGETQYF; v_call: TRBV7-2; clone_size: NA; j_call: TRBJ2-5; d_call: TRBD2
cdr3_nt: TGTGCCAGCAGCTTGGACAGGGAGAGGATGAACACTGAAGCTTTCTTT; cdr3_aa: CASSLDRERMNTEAFF; v_call: TRBV7-2; clone_size: few; j_call: TRBJ1-1; d_call: TRBD1
cdr3_nt: TGTGCCAGCAGCAAAATGGGGACAGGGGCGAACACCGGGGAGCTGTTTTTT; cdr3_aa: CASSKMGTGANTGELFF; v_call: TRBV7-3; clone_size: NA; j_call: TRBJ2-2; d_call: TRBD1
cdr3_nt: TGTGCCAGCAGACACAAGGGGGGGATCAATGAAAAACTGTTTTTT; cdr3_aa: CASRHKGGINEKLFF; v_call: TRBV13; clone_size: NA; j_call: TRBJ1-4; d_call: NA
cdr3_nt: TGTGCCAGCAGCTATACCGGGGGATACACTGAAGCTTTCTTT; cdr3_aa: CASSYTGGYTEAFF; v_call: TRBV6-5; clone_size: NA; j_call: TRBJ1-1; d_call: NA
cdr3_nt: TGCAGCGTTGGTAAAGGGACAGGCACAGATACGCAGTATTTT; cdr3_aa: CSVGKGTGTDTQYF; v_call: TRBV29-1; clone_size: few; j_call: TRBJ2-3; d_call: TRBD1
cdr3_nt: TGTGCCAGCAGTGAACGGGAAGCGGGGGGGATGGCCCAGTACTTC; cdr3_aa: CASSEREAGGMAQYF; v_call: TRBV2; clone_size: NA; j_call: TRBJ2-5; d_call: TRBD2
cdr3_nt: TGTGCCTGGACCCCCGGAGCTAACACTGAAGCTTTCTTT; cdr3_aa: CAWTPGANTEAFF; v_call: TRBV30; clone_size: NA; j_call: TRBJ1-1; d_call: NA
cdr3_nt: TGTGCCAGCAGTGTTAAGGGGGCGAGGAGCACTGAAGCTTTCTTT; cdr3_aa: CASSVKGARSTEAFF; v_call: TRBV2; clone_size: few; j_call: TRBJ1-1; d_call: TRBD1
cdr3_nt: TGTGCCAGCAGCACCGGGACTAGCCTAAGAAGTGAGCAGTTCTTC; cdr3_aa: CASSTGTSLRSEQFF; v_call: TRBV9; clone_size: NA; j_call: TRBJ2-1; d_call: TRBD2
cdr3_nt: TGTGCCAGCAGCCCCCAGGGGACTGAAGCTTTCTTT; cdr3_aa: CASSPQGTEAFF; v_call: TRBV13; clone_size: NA; j_call: TRBJ1-1; d_call: NA
cdr3_nt: TGTGCCAGCAGCTTAAGCCCTAGCGCCCGCTACGAGCAGTACTTC; cdr3_aa: CASSLSPSARYEQYF; v_call: TRBV7-9; clone_size: NA; j_call: TRBJ2-7; d_call: NA
cdr3_nt: TGTGCCAGCAGCCCCGACAGGGGGCATATCGAGCAGTACTTC; cdr3_aa: CASSPDRGHIEQYF; v_call: TRBV11-1; clone_size: few; j_call: TRBJ2-7; d_call: TRBD1
cdr3_nt: TGTGCCAGCAGCCCCGGACTAGCGGGGTTCCAAGAGACCCAGTACTTC; cdr3_aa: CASSPGLAGFQETQYF; v_call: TRBV5-4; clone_size: NA; j_call: TRBJ2-5; d_call: TRBD2
cdr3_nt: TGTGCCTGGAGTCTCGCAGGGGAGAACTACGAGCAGTACTTC; cdr3_aa: CAWSLAGENYEQYF; v_call: TRBV30; clone_size: NA; j_call: TRBJ2-7; d_call: NA
cdr3_nt: TGTGCCAGCGCGCCGGGACTAGCGGGACCCAGTCAAGAGACCCAGTACTTC; cdr3_aa: CASAPGLAGPSQETQYF; v_call: TRBV27; clone_size: NA; j_call: TRBJ2-5; d_call: TRBD2
cdr3_nt: TGTGCCAGCAGTTTAACCGGGAGGGATCAGCCCCAGCATTTT; cdr3_aa: CASSLTGRDQPQHF; v_call: TRBV28; clone_size: NA; j_call: TRBJ1-5; d_call: NA
cdr3_nt: TGTGCCAGTAGCCCTGGGACTAGCGGGGTTCAGACCCAGTACTTC; cdr3_aa: CASSPGTSGVQTQYF; v_call: TRBV19; clone_size: NA; j_call: TRBJ2-5; d_call: TRBD2
cdr3_nt: TGTGCCAGCAGTCTAGTTGGGGGGGCCAACGTCCTGACTTTC; cdr3_aa: CASSLVGGANVLTF; v_call: TRBV6-5; clone_size: NA; j_call: TRBJ2-6; d_call: NA
cdr3_nt: TGTGCCAGCAGCTACCACAGGTACTCACCCCTCCACTTT; cdr3_aa: CASSYHRYSPLHF; v_call: TRBV11-3; clone_size: few; j_call: TRBJ1-6; d_call: NA
cdr3_nt: TGTGCCAGCAGTTTTTTGGTCCAGGGCTACCAAGAGACCCAGTACTTC; cdr3_aa: CASSFLVQGYQETQYF; v_call: TRBV28; clone_size: NA; j_call: TRBJ2-5; d_call: NA
cdr3_nt: TGTGCCTGGACAGGAGGGGATTCCTACGAGCAGTACTTC; cdr3_aa: CAWTGGDSYEQYF; v_call: TRBV30; clone_size: NA; j_call: TRBJ2-7; d_call: NA
cdr3_nt: TGCGCCAGCAGCTTGGAAGCGGGGGGGCAAGGGTACTTC; cdr3_aa: CASSLEAGGQGYF; v_call: TRBV5-1; clone_size: once; j_call: TRBJ2-5; d_call: TRBD2
cdr3_nt: TGTGCCAGCAGTGAGAATGGTCTAGCGGGGGGTTCGGATACGCAGTATTTT; cdr3_aa: CASSENGLAGGSDTQYF; v_call: TRBV2; clone_size: NA; j_call: TRBJ2-3; d_call: TRBD2
cdr3_nt: TGTGCCAGCAGACTGGACAGGCTCTCTGGAAACACCATATATTTT; cdr3_aa: CASRLDRLSGNTIYF; v_call: TRBV28; clone_size: NA; j_call: TRBJ1-3; d_call: TRBD1
cdr3_nt: TGTGCCAGCAGCACCTTGACAGGGGGCCTCTCCTATGGCTACACCTTC; cdr3_aa: CASSTLTGGLSYGYTF; v_call: TRBV7-9; clone_size: few; j_call: TRBJ1-2; d_call: TRBD1
cdr3_nt: TGTGCCAGCAGTCCATCTAGCGGGTACGGCTCTGGGGCCAACGTCCTGACTTTC; cdr3_aa: CASSPSSGYGSGANVLTF; v_call: TRBV28; clone_size: NA; j_call: TRBJ2-6; d_call: TRBD2
cdr3_nt: TGCGCCAGCAGAGCCGGGACAGTTTCGGGTTCCTATGGCTACACCTTC; cdr3_aa: CASRAGTVSGSYGYTF; v_call: TRBV5-1; clone_size: NA; j_call: TRBJ1-2; d_call: TRBD1
cdr3_nt: TGTGCCATCAAGAATGGGAGATTATACGAGCAGTACTTC; cdr3_aa: CAIKNGRLYEQYF; v_call: TRBV10-3; clone_size: once; j_call: TRBJ2-7; d_call: NA
cdr3_nt: TGTGCCAGCAGCTTTACCGGGACAGGGGGTTTCGCAACTAATGAAAAACTGTTTTTT; cdr3_aa: CASSFTGTGGFATNEKLFF; v_call: TRBV13; clone_size: NA; j_call: TRBJ1-4; d_call: TRBD1
cdr3_nt: TGTGCCTCCGGGGCAACTAATGAAAAACTGTTTTTT; cdr3_aa: CASGATNEKLFF; v_call: TRBV30; clone_size: few; j_call: TRBJ1-4; d_call: NA
cdr3_nt: TGCGCCAGCAGCCCCGGGACAGGGGGAAGGTACGAGCAGTACTTC; cdr3_aa: CASSPGTGGRYEQYF; v_call: TRBV5-1; clone_size: few; j_call: TRBJ2-7; d_call: TRBD1
cdr3_nt: TGCGCCAGCAGCTCGACAGGGAAGCAAGAGACCCAGTACTTC; cdr3_aa: CASSSTGKQETQYF; v_call: TRBV5-1; clone_size: once; j_call: TRBJ2-5; d_call: TRBD1
cdr3_nt: TGTGCCAGCAGTCTGGAAGGGAGCCCCTATGGCTACACCTTC; cdr3_aa: CASSLEGSPYGYTF; v_call: TRBV5-5; clone_size: few; j_call: TRBJ1-2; d_call: NA
cdr3_nt: TGTGCCAGCAGCTCTAGCACACCGAGGGAGACCCAGTACTTC; cdr3_aa: CASSSSTPRETQYF; v_call: TRBV7-9; clone_size: NA; j_call: TRBJ2-5; d_call: NA
cdr3_nt: TGTGCCAGCAGTCAGGACAGGGGCACAGATACGCAGTATTTT; cdr3_aa: CASSQDRGTDTQYF; v_call: TRBV6-1; clone_size: NA; j_call: TRBJ2-3; d_call: TRBD1
cdr3_nt: TGTGCCAGCAGGGGGGACCTGGGAGGGAGCACTGAAGCTTTCTTT; cdr3_aa: CASRGDLGGSTEAFF; v_call: TRBV6-5; clone_size: NA; j_call: TRBJ1-1; d_call: NA
cdr3_nt: TGTGCCAGCAGCCCTAGGGGTTTGGAGACCCAGTACTTC; cdr3_aa: CASSPRGLETQYF; v_call: TRBV7-2; clone_size: NA; j_call: TRBJ2-5; d_call: NA
cdr3_nt: TGTGCCTGGAGTGTTACCTCCGAGAAGCAGTACTTC; cdr3_aa: CAWSVTSEKQYF; v_call: TRBV30; clone_size: NA; j_call: TRBJ2-7; d_call: NA
cdr3_nt: TGTGCCAGCAGCCAAGCCCCCCGGACAGAATGGGATGAAAAACTGTTTTTT; cdr3_aa: CASSQAPRTEWDEKLFF; v_call: TRBV4-2; clone_size: NA; j_call: TRBJ1-4; d_call: NA